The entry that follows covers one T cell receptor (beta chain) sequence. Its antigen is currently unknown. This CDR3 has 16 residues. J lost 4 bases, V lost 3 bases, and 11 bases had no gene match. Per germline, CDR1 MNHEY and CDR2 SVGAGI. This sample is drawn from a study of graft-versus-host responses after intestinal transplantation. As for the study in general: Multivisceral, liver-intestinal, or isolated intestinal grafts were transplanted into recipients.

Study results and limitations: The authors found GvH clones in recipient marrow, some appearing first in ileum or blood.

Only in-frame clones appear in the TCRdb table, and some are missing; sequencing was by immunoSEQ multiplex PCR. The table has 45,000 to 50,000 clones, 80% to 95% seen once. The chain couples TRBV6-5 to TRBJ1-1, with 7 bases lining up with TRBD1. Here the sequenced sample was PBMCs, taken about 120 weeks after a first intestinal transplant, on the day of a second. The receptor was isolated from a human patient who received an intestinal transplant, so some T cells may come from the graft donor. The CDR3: CASSYGQGVASTEAFF. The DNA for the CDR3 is TGTGCCAGCAGTTATGGGCAGGGGGTAGCGAGCACTGAAGCTTTCTTT.